This T cell receptor beta chain was sequenced during a study of radiotherapy plus CTLA-4 blockade in lung cancer (dated by TCRdb to the late 2010s). Context from the whole study: Among the enrolled patients, about 19% had an objective response, and about 29% reached disease control.

Libraries were made using the immunoSEQ multiplex PCR assay. Held by TCRdb, this immuneACCESS table contains in-frame sequences only and omits some clones. Under half of the omission traces to an unresolved V gene where checked; the cause of the rest is unknown. The sample includes 65,000 to 90,000 clones, with 85% to 90% observed a single time. Of the sample, over 0.75% falls within the top ten clones. Comment on this clone: Its antigen is currently not known. Qualities for individual bases were not recorded, and no much larger clone is one base off.

Overall study outcomes, separate from this receptor: Increased serum interferon-beta after radiation, together with early dynamic changes in blood T cell clones, were reported to be the strongest predictors of response. TCR clones derived from tumors expanded in peripheral blood after treatment with radiotherapy and ipilimumab.

The V and J ends are trimmed by 4 bases and 1 base, leaving 17 bases between them. Per the germline V gene (reference sequence), GTSNPN is the CDR1 and SVGIG is the CDR2. Counted from cysteine to phenylalanine, this CDR3 has 15 amino acids. The retained sequence is limited to the CDR3, 45 bases, with the frame set at the first base. The study tested focal radiation therapy combined with CTLA-4 blockade (ipilimumab) in patients with chemo-refractory metastatic non-small-cell lung cancer. The starting material was peripheral blood, obtained from a patient treated with radiotherapy plus ipilimumab. The rearrangement joined TRBV30 to TRBJ2-7, and the D gene may be TRBD1, 6 bases matching. The sequence was obtained from a human donor with non-small cell lung cancer who had stable disease on radiotherapy plus ipilimumab. The DNA sequence is given as TGTGCCTGGACCTCACCGACAGGCCCTTCCTACGAGCAGTACTTC. This codes for CAWTSPTGPSYEQYF.